This TCR beta chain was captured in a study of Graves' ophthalmopathy and Graves' hyperthyroidism. General study results and limits: Most clonotypes expanded in thyroid above 0.001 frequency were present in blood too.

Researchers took RNA transcripts and amplified TCR beta CDR3 regions from them. HTBI-primed RT-PCR formed the first round, and a multiplex PCR formed the second. TCRdb used MiXCR to reprocess the multiplex PCR reads, holding one entry per CDR3 protein. Seen here are hundreds of thousands of distinct CDR3 sequences, 22% observed once, and the top ten hold roughly 6.9%. The sample holds many counts of this clonotype. The antigen is not known. A junction end diverges from the germline sequence, so it may reflect a read error. Looked up from germline, CDR1 is SGHAT and CDR2 is FQDESV (reference sequence). The CDR3 runs 15 residues.

This receptor was identified in a woman between 18 and 29 years old with stable Graves' hyperthyroidism. Some clones in this sample may be carry-over from other donors' samples. The specimen sequenced was peripheral blood. The V call is TRBV11-1, the J call TRBJ1-2, with TRBD1 as a possible D gene (6 bases). In DNA form, the CDR3 reads TGTGCCAGCAGCCTAGCCGGGACACTTAACTATGGCTACACCTTC. Protein product: CASSLAGTLNYGYTF.